This TCR beta chain was identified in a study of T cell repertoires in cytomegalovirus infection. Turning to the study itself: Indicated by public TCR beta signatures were CMV infection and matching HLA type. Whole-study findings and limits: Based on cumulative public TCR beta family frequency, carriers of CMV plus the relevant HLA were identified. HLA-C-restricted CMV clonotypes gave the most frequent clonotype in two of eight donors.

This clonotype was detected only a few times. Its antigen is undetermined. A junction end diverges from the germline sequence, so it may reflect a read error. TCRdb itself ran the reads through MiXCR, one entry per CDR3 protein. The sample lists about 920,000 distinct CDR3 sequences; around 31% were seen once. Looked up from germline, CDR1 is KGHDR and CDR2 is SFDVKD. CDR3 length: 14 residues. The receptor comes from a human donor in good health (CMV status not recorded). Some clones in this sample may be carry-over from other donors' samples. The sample here was cultured CD8+ T cells from PBMCs, taken from culture after CMV antigen stimulation. The chain employs TRBV24-1 and TRBJ2-1; D ambiguous. The CDR3 coding sequence is TGTGCCACCAGTGATTTTCGGCGGAACAATGATCAGTTCTTC. Translated, it gives CATSDFRRNNDQFF.